The 30 T cell receptor beta chains below were found in one sample sequenced in a study of shared clonotypes between healthy human individuals. The repertoire was sequenced with immunoSEQ multiplex PCR; TCRdb's copy has only in-frame clones and lacks some. The sample consists of roughly 2.1 million clones, under 95% of them appearing once. Naivety among CD8 cells was defined by CD45RO negativity and positive CCR7 selection, thereby excluding terminally differentiated effector memory CD45RA+ cells. Sequenced input: naive CD8+ T cells from PBMCs. These receptors were obtained from a young man in good health. Some clones in this sample may be carry-over from other donors' samples.

The rearrangement links TRBV29-1 to TRBJ1-1, with D maybe TRBD1 (6 bases). This CDR3 has 11 amino acids. V dropped 5 bases and J dropped 3 bases, with 7 bases sitting between them. From germline, CDR1 is SQVTM and CDR2 ANQGSEA. CDR3 residues: CSVHRDTEAFF. Here the CDR3 DNA reads TGCAGCGTTCACAGGGACACTGAAGCTTTCTTT. The full variable domain, completed using reference TRBV29-1 and TRBJ1-1, is SAVISQKPSRDICQRGTSLTIQCQVDSQVTMMFWYRQQPGQSLTLIATANQGSEATYESGFVIDKFPISRPNLTFSTLTVSNMSPEDSSIYLCSVHRDTEAFFGQGTRLTVV.

The chain uses TRBV9 and TRBJ2-7, with D hard to call. Germline CDR1 reads SGDLS; CDR2 reads YYNGEE. V was trimmed by 0 bases and J by 2 bases, leaving 9 bases between them. The CDR3 length is 14 residues. This CDR3 is CASSVGVSPYEQYF. The CDR3, as DNA: TGTGCCAGCAGCGTAGGGGTTAGTCCCTACGAGCAGTACTTC.

V and J are TRBV5-6 and TRBJ2-7; D is undetermined. The CDR3 spans 13 residues. Germline values: CDR1 SGHDT, CDR2 YYEEEE. V lost 5 bases, J lost 0 bases, and 9 bases lay in between. DNA of the CDR3: TGTGCCAGCAGAGGTCCAGCCTCCTACGAGCAGTACTTC. It encodes CASRGPASYEQYF.

As for this clone: This CDR3 is also generated by other DNA sequences in the sample. The genes are TRBV7-9 and TRBJ1-2, with D unclear. Germline CDR1 is SEHNR and CDR2 is FQNEAQ (reference sequence). V dropped 1 base and J dropped 6 bases, with 9 bases sitting between them. The CDR3 is 13 amino acids. In DNA, the CDR3 is TGTGCCAGCAGCTTAGGAGGGTTGGATGGCTACACCTTC. It specifies CASSLGGLDGYTF.

This rearrangement joins TRBV27 to TRBJ2-1, with 8 bases identical to TRBD2. Looked up from germline, CDR1 is MNHEY and CDR2 is SMNVEV (reference sequence). This CDR3 is built from 17 residues. J was trimmed by 0 bases and V by 1 base; bases with no gene match: 5. The CDR3 reads CASSLWPSGLSYNEQFF. In DNA form, the CDR3 reads TGTGCCAGCAGTTTATGGCCTAGCGGGCTCTCCTACAATGAGCAGTTCTTC.

This clone was picked up one time. This rearrangement joins TRBV4-3 to TRBJ2-1, with 11 bases identical to TRBD2. Germline CDR1 reads LGHNA; CDR2 reads YSLEER. V gave up 1 base and J gave up 7 bases; unmatched junction bases: 3. The CDR3 spans 15 residues. Here the CDR3 reads CASSQGLAGMNEQFF. The DNA for the CDR3 is TGCGCCAGCAGCCAAGGACTAGCGGGAATGAATGAGCAGTTCTTC.

This chain uses TRBV4-1 with TRBJ2-3; TRBD2 matches 9 bases. The CDR3 spans 16 residues. Trimming took 0 bases from V and 4 from J; bases not matched to a gene: 5. Germline V gene lookup returns CDR1 MGHRA and CDR2 YSYEKL. The CDR3 spells CASSQELAGVPDTQYF. CDR3 DNA: TGCGCCAGCAGCCAAGAACTAGCGGGTGTCCCAGATACGCAGTATTTT.

The chain joins TRBV10-3 to TRBJ2-1, with D possibly called TRBD1 or TRBD2 (5 bases each). V was shortened by 8 bases and J by 5 bases, with 16 bases between the two germline ends. The germline V gene has CDR1 ENHRY and CDR2 SYGVKD. This CDR3 is built from 14 residues. CDR3 sequence: CAIHSGTVNNEQFF. Here the CDR3 DNA reads TGTGCCATCCATTCTGGGACGGTTAACAATGAGCAGTTCTTC.

J is TRBJ2-7 and V is TRBV15; 7 bases match TRBD1. The junction had 5 bases not matched to a gene; V was cut back by 1 base and J by 5 bases. This CDR3 comprises 14 residues. Germline CDR1 and CDR2: LNHNV and YYDKDF (reference sequence). CDR3: CATSRGSTGDEQYF. The CDR3 nucleotides are TGTGCCACCAGCAGAGGGTCCACAGGGGACGAGCAGTACTTC. The complete variable domain, with remaining parts taken from reference TRBV15 and TRBJ2-7, reads DAMVIQNPRYQVTQFGKPVTLSCSQTLNHNVMYWYQQKSSQAPKLLFHYYDKDFNNEADTPDNFQSRRPNTSFCFLDIRSPGLGDTAMYLCATSRGSTGDEQYFGPGTRLTVT.

This chain links TRBV7-9 with TRBJ1-5; D not resolved. Trimming stripped 5 bases from V and 0 bases from J, with 11 bases between. There are 15 residues in the CDR3. Per the germline V gene, CDR1 is SEHNR and CDR2 is FQNEAQ (reference sequence). The chain's CDR3 is CASSPGSSSNQPQHF. DNA of the CDR3: TGTGCCAGCAGCCCAGGTAGCAGTAGCAATCAGCCCCAGCATTTT.

The chain links TRBV15 to TRBJ2-7; D ambiguous. With 1 base removed from V and 1 base from J, the gap between germline ends came to 14 bases. This CDR3 comprises 16 residues. Germline CDR1 reads LNHNV; CDR2 reads YYDKDF (reference sequence). The CDR3 loop reads CATSRVKVRLSYEQYF. The CDR3, as DNA: TGTGCCACCAGCAGAGTAAAGGTTCGGCTTTCCTACGAGCAGTACTTC.

V is TRBV27 and J is TRBJ2-7; the D is unclear. V gave up 1 base and J gave up 9 bases, with 22 bases separating them. Germline-derived CDR1 and CDR2 are MNHEY and SMNVEV (reference sequence). This CDR3 has 16 amino acids. CDR3: CASSLYRAGDTFGQYF. The CDR3 bases are TGTGCCAGCAGTTTATATCGGGCAGGAGATACGTTTGGGCAGTACTTC.

CDR3 nucleotides: TGCGCCAGCAGCTTGGAAGGGAGGGCCAGGGGAGATACGCAGTATTTT. Its protein is CASSLEGRARGDTQYF. The rearrangement links TRBV5-1 to TRBJ2-3, with a tentative D call TRBD2 (7 bases). Per germline, CDR1 SGHRS and CDR2 YFSETQ. Trimming took 0 bases from V and 5 from J, leaving 16 bases between them. This CDR3 is built from 16 residues.

The rearrangement links TRBV28 to TRBJ1-1; D not certain. Germline V gene data show CDR1 as MDHEN and CDR2 as SYDVKM. Trimming took 2 bases from V and 0 from J, leaving 10 bases between them. The CDR3 has 15 residues. CDR3 sequence reads: CASSLMRQMNTEAFF. The CDR3 bases are TGTGCCAGCAGTTTAATGCGGCAGATGAACACTGAAGCTTTCTTT.

The chain couples TRBV7-6 to TRBJ1-1; 8 positions agree with TRBD1. Germline V gene lookup returns CDR1 SGHVS and CDR2 FNYEAQ. V shed 1 base and J 4 bases; nucleotides not matched to a gene: 8. The CDR3 runs 16 residues. The CDR3, as DNA: TGTGCCAGCAGCTTAGTCTCAGGGGGCAGGGGCACTGAAGCTTTCTTT. Protein product: CASSLVSGGRGTEAFF.

The V and J genes are TRBV29-1 and TRBJ2-7; D unclear. Trimming cost V 4 bases and J 3 bases, with 7 bases left between them. Germline loops: CDR1 SQVTM, CDR2 ANQGSEA. The CDR3 spans 11 residues. The DNA of the CDR3 is TGCAGCGTTGTGGACGTCTACGAGCAGTACTTC. This gives the protein CSVVDVYEQYF.

The chain combines TRBV2 with TRBJ1-3; D unclear. This CDR3 contains 15 residues. Germline V gene data show CDR1 as SNHLY and CDR2 as FYNNEI. V lost 2 bases, J lost 0 bases, and 8 bases lay in between. This CDR3 is CASSEPGTSGNTIYF. In nucleotides, the CDR3 is TGTGCCAGCAGTGAACCGGGTACCTCTGGAAACACCATATATTTT.

V and J are TRBV30 and TRBJ2-7, with 9 positions matching TRBD1. Germline CDR1 is GTSNPN and CDR2 is SVGIG (reference sequence). The V segment lost 4 bases and the J segment 6 bases; nucleotides outside the gene matches: 10. The CDR3 covers 14 residues. CDR3 residues: CAWNRDRDKGEQYF. The CDR3 coding sequence is TGTGCCTGGAACCGGGACAGGGATAAGGGCGAGCAGTACTTC.

The chain uses TRBV4-1 and TRBJ1-2; 9 bases fit TRBD1. CDR1 MGHRA and CDR2 YSYEKL come from the germline V gene. This CDR3 is 16 amino acids long. Trimming removed 1 base from V and 8 bases from J; junction bases left unmatched: 11. The DNA of the CDR3 is TGCGCCAGCAGCCAAGCACCACAGGGGGCAGCGAGAGGCTACACCTTC. Translated, it gives CASSQAPQGAARGYTF.

This chain connects TRBV7-9 to TRBJ2-1, with D maybe TRBD2 (5 bases). CDR3 length: 14 residues. V was shortened by 4 bases and J by 7 bases, with 14 bases between the two germline ends. The germline CDR1 and CDR2 sequences are SEHNR and FQNEAQ (reference sequence). The chain's CDR3 is CASSYDYVGNEQFF. The CDR3 DNA follows: TGTGCCAGCAGCTACGACTACGTGGGGAATGAGCAGTTCTTC.

The chain combines TRBV9 with TRBJ2-5; the D is unclear. The CDR3 covers 15 residues. V was trimmed by 0 bases and J by 5 bases, leaving 14 bases between them. CDR1 is SGDLS and CDR2 is YYNGEE in the germline V gene. CDR3 sequence reads: CASSVDTGVRETQYF. DNA of the CDR3: TGTGCCAGCAGCGTAGATACCGGAGTCCGGGAGACCCAGTACTTC.

The V call is TRBV11-2, the J call TRBJ2-7; 11 bases line up with TRBD1. Germline assignment: CDR1 SGHAT and CDR2 FQNNGV. J lost 3 bases, V lost 5 bases, and 12 bases had no gene match. This CDR3 contains 17 residues. CDR3: CASSAALGTGGIYEQYF. The CDR3 DNA reads as TGTGCCAGCAGCGCCGCCCTTGGGACAGGGGGAATCTACGAGCAGTACTTC.

This chain links TRBV28 with TRBJ2-3, with 7 bases matching TRBD2. This CDR3 has 16 residues. Germline V gives CDR1 MDHEN, CDR2 SYDVKM. After removal of 6 bases from V and 6 bases from J, the junction contained 15 bases not matched to a gene. The CDR3 spells CASREGYGGFSDTQYF. The DNA of the CDR3 is TGTGCCAGCAGGGAAGGGTACGGGGGGTTTTCTGATACGCAGTATTTT.

This rearrangement joins TRBV29-1 to TRBJ2-1; maybe TRBD1 (6 bases). This CDR3 is built from 15 residues. The V end was cut by 6 bases, the J end by 0 bases, with 15 bases between. CDR1 is SQVTM and CDR2 is ANQGSEA in the germline V gene. The CDR3 sequence is CSVGTGISSYNEQFF. The CDR3 region has the DNA TGCAGCGTAGGAACAGGGATTAGCTCCTACAATGAGCAGTTCTTC.

The chain recombines TRBV6-6 with TRBJ1-2, with a possible D match to TRBD1 (6 bases). The CDR3 is 16 amino acids. V lost 6 bases and J 8 bases, leaving 25 bases between the germline ends. CDR1 and CDR2 (germline): MNHNY, SVGAGI (reference sequence). CDR3 coding DNA: TGTGCCAGCAGCCTTCCCCGCGGTCAGCAAGGGGGGGGCTACACCTTC. Translating gives CASSLPRGQQGGGYTF.

The J gene is TRBJ1-1, the V gene TRBV5-8; the match to TRBD1 covers 9 bases. The V gene's germline CDR1 is SGHTS and CDR2 YDEGEE. Unmatched junction bases numbered 7, after V lost 4 bases and J lost 6 bases. The CDR3 covers 14 residues. CDR3 coding DNA: TGTGCCAGCAGCATGACAGGGGGAGCCCCTGAAGCTTTCTTT. Residues: CASSMTGGAPEAFF.

Remarks on this clone: This sample includes further DNA sequences coding for the same CDR3. The chain employs TRBV9 and TRBJ2-5; D ambiguous. Germline lookup yields CDR1 SGDLS and CDR2 YYNGEE. Between the trimmed V and J ends, which lost 0 bases and 0 bases, there was a span of 9 bases. The CDR3 runs to 15 residues. The CDR3 coding sequence is TGTGCCAGCAGCGTAGGGGGTGCGTACCAAGAGACCCAGTACTTC. This codes for CASSVGGAYQETQYF.

The chain joins TRBV5-4 to TRBJ2-5; TRBD2 matches at 10 bases. The V segment lost 4 bases and the J segment 2 bases; nucleotides outside the gene matches: 8. The CDR3 extends over 16 amino acids. The germline V gene encodes CDR1 SGHNT and CDR2 YYREEE (reference sequence). The CDR3 sequence is CASSPSLAGPQETQYF. The DNA for the CDR3 is TGTGCCAGCAGCCCCTCACTAGCGGGACCACAAGAGACCCAGTACTTC.

The sample holds one count of this clone. The chain combines TRBV6-1 with TRBJ2-7, with TRBD1 identical over 8 bases. CDR3 length: 14 amino acids. Germline CDR1 is MNHNS and CDR2 is SASEGT. The J segment lost 3 bases and the V segment lost 6 bases, leaving 7 bases of the junction unmatched. CDR3 loop: CASRETGEGYEQYF. The CDR3 DNA reads as TGTGCCAGCAGAGAGACAGGGGAAGGCTACGAGCAGTACTTC.

V and J are TRBV6-1 and TRBJ2-7, with 8 bases matching TRBD1. Unmatched junction bases numbered 5, after V lost 7 bases and J lost 0 bases. The CDR3 contains 14 residues. Germline-derived CDR1 and CDR2 are MNHNS and SASEGT. In nucleotides, the CDR3 is TGTGCCAGCAACCAGGGGGCGAGCTCCTACGAGCAGTACTTC. Protein sequence: CASNQGASSYEQYF.